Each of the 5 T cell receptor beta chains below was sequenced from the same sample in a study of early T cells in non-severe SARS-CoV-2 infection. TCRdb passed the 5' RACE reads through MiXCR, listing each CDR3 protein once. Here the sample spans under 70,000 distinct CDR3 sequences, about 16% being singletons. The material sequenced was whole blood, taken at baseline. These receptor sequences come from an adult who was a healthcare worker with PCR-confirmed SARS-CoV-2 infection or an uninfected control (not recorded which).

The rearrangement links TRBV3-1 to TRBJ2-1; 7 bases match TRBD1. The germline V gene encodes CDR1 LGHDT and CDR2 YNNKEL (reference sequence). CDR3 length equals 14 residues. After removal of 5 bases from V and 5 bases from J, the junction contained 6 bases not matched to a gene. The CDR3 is CASSVRGGHNEQFF. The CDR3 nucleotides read TGTGCCAGCAGCGTTAGAGGGGGCCACAATGAGCAGTTCTTC.

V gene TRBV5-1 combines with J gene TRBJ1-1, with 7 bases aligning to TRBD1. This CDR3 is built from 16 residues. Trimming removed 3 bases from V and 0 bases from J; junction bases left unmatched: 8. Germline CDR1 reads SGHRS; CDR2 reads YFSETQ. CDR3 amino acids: CASSSSWTGLNTEAFF. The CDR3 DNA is TGCGCCAGCAGCTCCTCCTGGACAGGATTGAACACTGAAGCTTTCTTT.

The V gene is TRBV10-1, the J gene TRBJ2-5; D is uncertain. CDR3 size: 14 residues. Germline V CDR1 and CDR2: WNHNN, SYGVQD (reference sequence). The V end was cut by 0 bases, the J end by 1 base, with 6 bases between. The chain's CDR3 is CASSESSSQETQYF. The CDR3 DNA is TGCGCCAGCAGTGAGTCCTCTAGCCAAGAGACCCAGTACTTC.

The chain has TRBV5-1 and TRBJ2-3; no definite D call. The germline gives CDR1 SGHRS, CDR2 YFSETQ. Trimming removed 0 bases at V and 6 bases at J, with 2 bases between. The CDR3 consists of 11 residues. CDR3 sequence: CASSLDDTQYF. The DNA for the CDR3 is TGCGCCAGCAGCTTGGATGATACGCAGTATTTT.

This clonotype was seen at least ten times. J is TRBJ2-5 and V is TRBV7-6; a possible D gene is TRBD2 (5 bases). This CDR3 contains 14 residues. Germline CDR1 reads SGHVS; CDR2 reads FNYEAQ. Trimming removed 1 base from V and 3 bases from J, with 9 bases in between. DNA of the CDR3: TGTGCCAGCAGCTTAGTCAGCGGAAAAGAGACCCAGTACTTC. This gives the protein CASSLVSGKETQYF.